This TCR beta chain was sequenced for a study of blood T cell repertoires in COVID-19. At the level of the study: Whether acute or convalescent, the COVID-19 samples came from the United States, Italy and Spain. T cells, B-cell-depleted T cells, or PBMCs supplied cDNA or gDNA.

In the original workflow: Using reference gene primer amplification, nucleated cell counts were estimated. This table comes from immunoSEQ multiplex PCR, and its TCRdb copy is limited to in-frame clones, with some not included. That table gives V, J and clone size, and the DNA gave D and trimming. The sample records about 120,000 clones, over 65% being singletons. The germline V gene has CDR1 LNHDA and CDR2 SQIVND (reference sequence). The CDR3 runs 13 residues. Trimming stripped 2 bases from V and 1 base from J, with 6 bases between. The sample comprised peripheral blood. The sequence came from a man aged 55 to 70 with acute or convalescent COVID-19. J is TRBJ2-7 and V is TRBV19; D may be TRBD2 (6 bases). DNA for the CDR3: TGTGCCAGTAGTATAAGCGGGTCCTACGAGCAGTACTTC. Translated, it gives CASSISGSYEQYF.